One and the same sample provided the 24 T cell receptor beta chains below, sequenced in a study of shared clonotypes between healthy human individuals. TCRdb's copy holds only in-frame clones and misses some; the assay was immunoSEQ multiplex PCR. The data contain about half a million clones, about 85% of them singletons. Sequencing was carried out using PBMCs. These receptors all come from a woman aged 40 to 49 in good health. Some clones in this sample may be carry-over from other donors' samples.

CDR3 bases: TGCGCCAGCAGCCAAGATCAGGTGGGCAGGCAGTTCTTC. Its translation: CASSQDQVGRQFF. The chain combines TRBV4-3 with TRBJ2-1; D unresolved. This CDR3 has 13 residues. Trimming left V 0 bases short and J 12 bases short, with 12 bases between. Germline V gene lookup returns CDR1 LGHNA and CDR2 YSLEER.

This clone was seen ten or more times. The chain has TRBV5-4 and TRBJ2-7; D possibly corresponds to TRBD1 (5 bases). Trimming left V 7 bases short and J 0 bases short, with 17 bases between. The CDR3 is 15 amino acids. Germline CDR1 SGHNT, CDR2 YYREEE (reference sequence). In DNA form, the CDR3 reads TGTGCCAGCGGAAATGGGGTTGGGGCCTCCTACGAGCAGTACTTC. Translating gives CASGNGVGASYEQYF.

J is TRBJ1-1 and V is TRBV5-1, with 8 bases aligning to TRBD1. The CDR3 sequence is 14 residues long. The germline V gene encodes CDR1 SGHRS and CDR2 YFSETQ. V gave up 4 bases and J gave up 2 bases; unmatched junction bases: 4. The CDR3 nucleotides are TGCGCCAGCAGCGGACAGGGCGCAAACACTGAAGCTTTCTTT. This translates into CASSGQGANTEAFF.

The chain uses TRBV30 and TRBJ2-6; possibly TRBD2 for D (6 bases). The ends were cut back, 3 bases at V and 0 bases at J, with 6 bases in the middle. The CDR3 covers 14 residues. Germline V lookup: CDR1 GTSNPN, CDR2 SVGIG (reference sequence). The CDR3 here is CAWRGGSGANVLTF. CDR3 in DNA: TGTGCCTGGAGGGGGGGCTCTGGGGCCAACGTCCTGACTTTC.

Many counts were recorded for this clone. The gene calls are TRBV7-2 and TRBJ2-1; D uncertain. V dropped 1 base and J dropped 8 bases, with 18 bases sitting between them. Germline CDR1 is SGHTA and CDR2 is FQGNSA. CDR3 length equals 16 residues. Here the CDR3 reads CASSLGRNIVVDEQFF. The CDR3, as DNA: TGTGCCAGCAGCTTAGGGAGAAATATCGTCGTGGATGAGCAGTTCTTC.

The genes are TRBV5-4 and TRBJ1-2; 7 positions match TRBD1. Per germline, CDR1 SGHNT and CDR2 YYREEE (reference sequence). J lost 0 bases, V lost 4 bases, and 6 bases had no gene match. This CDR3 region has 15 residues. This chain's CDR3 is CASSVRGQTNYGYTF. CDR3 nucleotides: TGTGCCAGCAGCGTCCGGGGACAGACTAACTATGGCTACACCTTC.

The CDR3 loop reads CASSFLGANSGANVLTF. DNA of the CDR3: TGTGCCAGCAGCTTTCTGGGCGCCAACTCTGGGGCCAACGTCCTGACTTTC. The chain links TRBV7-9 to TRBJ2-6; D unclear. Trimming shortened V by 3 bases and J by 0 bases, and 12 bases separated the two germline ends. Germline CDR1 and CDR2: SEHNR and FQNEAQ (reference sequence). The CDR3 runs to 17 residues.

The chain recombines TRBV30 with TRBJ2-1; D perhaps matches TRBD2 (6 bases). This CDR3 is built from 11 residues. The germline CDR1 and CDR2 sequences are GTSNPN and SVGIG (reference sequence). With 5 bases removed from V and 5 bases from J, the gap between germline ends came to 7 bases. The CDR3 loop is CAWRENNEQFF. The CDR3 DNA sequence: TGTGCCTGGCGGGAGAACAATGAGCAGTTCTTC.

As DNA, the CDR3 is TGTGCCTCGGAGGGCACAGATACGCAGTATTTT. Translated, it gives CASEGTDTQYF. The J gene is TRBJ2-3, the V gene TRBV19; the D gene is possibly TRBD2 (5 bases). Trimming took off 11 bases at V and 1 base at J, with 7 bases between the two ends. There are 11 residues in the CDR3. CDR1 is LNHDA, CDR2 SQIVND, per germline (reference sequence). The full variable domain, rest sourced from reference TRBV19 and TRBJ2-3, is DGGITQSPKYLFRKEGQNVTLSCEQNLNHDAMYWYRQDPGQGLRLIYYSQIVNDFQKGDIAEGYSVSREKKESFPLTVTSAQKNPTAFYLCASEGTDTQYFGPGTRLTVL.

V gene TRBV5-5 combines with J gene TRBJ2-3; a weak D match, TRBD2 (7 bases). CDR1 and CDR2 from the germline V gene are SGHKS and YYEKEE (reference sequence). V was clipped by 4 bases and J by 0 bases, with 9 bases between them. This CDR3 is 14 amino acids long. CDR3 loop: CASSGGASTDTQYF. The CDR3 region has the DNA TGTGCCAGCAGCGGGGGGGCTAGCACAGATACGCAGTATTTT.

This sequence joins TRBV6-5 and TRBJ2-7; the D gene is possibly TRBD1 (6 bases). The CDR3 extends over 15 amino acids. Between the trimmed V and J ends, which lost 5 bases and 0 bases, there was a span of 14 bases. Germline-derived CDR1 and CDR2 are MNHEY and SVGAGI. CDR3 residues: CASSKQGQYSYEQYF. The CDR3 DNA follows: TGTGCCAGCAGTAAACAGGGACAATACTCCTACGAGCAGTACTTC.

CDR3 nucleotide sequence: TGTGCCAGAAGCCAGGGTAAACCCACCCTCCACTTT. Its protein product is CARSQGKPTLHF. V is TRBV5-3 and J is TRBJ1-6; D is perhaps TRBD1 (5 bases). Being an ORF, TRBV5-3 has a function that is uncertain. The CDR3 contains 12 residues. V lost 4 bases to trimming and J lost 14 bases, with 13 bases between them.

CDR3 coding DNA: TGTGCCACCAGCAGAGATCAAGGGACCGTGCGCTCCTACGAGCAGTACTTC. Amino acid sequence: CATSRDQGTVRSYEQYF. The V call is TRBV15, the J call TRBJ2-7; D may be TRBD1 or TRBD2 (5 bases each). Trimming removed 0 bases from V and 0 bases from J, with 15 bases in between. The germline V gene encodes CDR1 LNHNV and CDR2 YYDKDF (reference sequence). The CDR3 runs 17 residues.

This rearrangement joins TRBV28 to TRBJ1-5; 8 bases are shared with TRBD1. Germline CDR1 and CDR2: MDHEN and SYDVKM. The J segment lost 5 bases and the V segment lost 10 bases, leaving 19 bases of the junction unmatched. There are 17 residues in the CDR3. For the CDR3, the DNA is TGTGCCACCCGAAGGGACAGGCGACATGGGCCACATCAGCCCCAGCATTTT. Its translation: CATRRDRRHGPHQPQHF.

V and J are TRBV9 and TRBJ2-7; D possibly uses TRBD1 or TRBD2 (6 bases each). This CDR3 contains 17 residues. CDR1 SGDLS and CDR2 YYNGEE come from the germline V gene. The V gene lost 1 base and the J gene lost 2 bases, with 19 bases spanning the gap. The CDR3 DNA sequence: TGTGCCAGCAGCGTACGACCCGTCGGGGGCACGGCCTACGAGCAGTACTTC. Translated, it gives CASSVRPVGGTAYEQYF.

This rearrangement joins TRBV2 to TRBJ1-1; D not certain. Deletions cut 5 bases from V and 4 bases from J, with 11 bases between. The CDR3 sequence is 13 residues long. Germline V gene data show CDR1 as SNHLY and CDR2 as FYNNEI. The chain's CDR3 is CASSREGGTEAFF. CDR3 DNA sequence: TGTGCCAGCAGTCGGGAAGGCGGCACTGAAGCTTTCTTT.

The chain joins TRBV4-1 to TRBJ1-2; D is unresolved. The CDR3 sequence is 14 residues long. CDR1 MGHRA and CDR2 YSYEKL come from the germline V gene. The V end lost 5 bases, the J end lost 4 bases, and 14 bases lay between the germline ends. The CDR3 DNA reads as TGCGCCAGCAGCTCCCTCATGAGGTTCTATGGCTACACCTTC. Its translation is CASSSLMRFYGYTF.

V gene TRBV7-9 combines with J gene TRBJ2-1; 15 bases align to TRBD2. The CDR3 consists of 16 residues. After removal of 5 bases from V and 5 bases from J, the junction contained 4 bases not matched to a gene. CDR1 and CDR2 (germline): SEHNR, FQNEAQ (reference sequence). CDR3 coding DNA: TGTGCCAGCAGCCCCGGACTAGCGGGAGGGAACAATGAGCAGTTCTTC. Translating it yields CASSPGLAGGNNEQFF.

The rearrangement joins TRBV10-1 to TRBJ2-5; 9 bases line up with TRBD2. The CDR3 is 15 residues long. Germline loops: CDR1 WNHNN, CDR2 SYGVQD (reference sequence). J was trimmed by 2 bases and V by 3 bases; bases with no gene match: 4. CDR3 residues: CASSDGLAQQETQYF. The CDR3 nucleotides are TGCGCCAGCAGTGACGGACTAGCGCAACAAGAGACCCAGTACTTC.

The genes are TRBV30 and TRBJ2-5; D call uncertain. The CDR3 totals 12 residues. V lost 1 base to trimming and J lost 4 bases, with 7 bases between them. Germline V gene sequence: CDR1 GTSNPN, CDR2 SVGIG (reference sequence). CDR3 DNA sequence: TGTGCCTGGAGTGACTTAGGAGAGACCCAGTACTTC. It yields the protein CAWSDLGETQYF.

The chain uses TRBV7-2 and TRBJ1-2; D is undetermined. The germline V gene has CDR1 SGHTA and CDR2 FQGNSA. This CDR3 contains 14 residues. With 1 base removed from V and 1 base from J, the gap between germline ends came to 7 bases. The DNA for the CDR3 is TGTGCCAGCAGCTTAGAGTCGGGTAACTATGGCTACACCTTC. This encodes CASSLESGNYGYTF. The full variable domain, with the rest looked up from reference TRBV7-2 and TRBJ1-2, is GAGVSQSPSNKVTEKGKDVELRCDPISGHTALYWYRQSLGQGLEFLIYFQGNSAPDKSGLPSDRFSAERTGGSVSTLTIQRTQQEDSAVYLCASSLESGNYGYTFGSGTRLTVV.

The chain uses TRBV30 and TRBJ1-2; D not resolved. Trimming took 0 bases from V and 4 from J, leaving 9 bases between them. Per the germline V gene, CDR1 is GTSNPN and CDR2 is SVGIG (reference sequence). The CDR3 has 13 residues. CDR3 amino acids: CAWSVSLGYGYTF. The CDR3 DNA is TGTGCCTGGAGTGTTTCACTGGGCTATGGCTACACCTTC. Together with reference TRBV30 and TRBJ1-2, the CDR3 gives the full variable domain: SQTIHQWPATLVQPVGSPLSLECTVEGTSNPNLYWYRQAAGRGLQLLFYSVGIGQISSEVPQNLSASRPQDRQFILSSKKLLLSDSGFYLCAWSVSLGYGYTFGSGTRLTVV.

The V gene is TRBV7-9, the J gene TRBJ2-2, with TRBD1 matching over 8 bases. The germline CDR1 and CDR2 sequences are SEHNR and FQNEAQ (reference sequence). The J segment lost 0 bases and the V segment lost 4 bases, leaving 10 bases of the junction unmatched. The CDR3 extends over 18 amino acids. The CDR3 DNA sequence: TGTGCCAGCAGCTACCGGGACAGGAGACCTTCGAACACCGGGGAGCTGTTTTTT. Its protein is CASSYRDRRPSNTGELFF.

The chain joins TRBV5-1 to TRBJ1-4; a weak D match, TRBD1 (5 bases). The germline CDR1 and CDR2 sequences are SGHRS and YFSETQ. V lost 0 bases, J lost 7 bases, and 10 bases lay in between. This CDR3 region has 14 residues. In DNA form, the CDR3 reads TGCGCCAGCAGCTTGGATGGGACCGTTGAAAAACTGTTTTTT. Translation: CASSLDGTVEKLFF.